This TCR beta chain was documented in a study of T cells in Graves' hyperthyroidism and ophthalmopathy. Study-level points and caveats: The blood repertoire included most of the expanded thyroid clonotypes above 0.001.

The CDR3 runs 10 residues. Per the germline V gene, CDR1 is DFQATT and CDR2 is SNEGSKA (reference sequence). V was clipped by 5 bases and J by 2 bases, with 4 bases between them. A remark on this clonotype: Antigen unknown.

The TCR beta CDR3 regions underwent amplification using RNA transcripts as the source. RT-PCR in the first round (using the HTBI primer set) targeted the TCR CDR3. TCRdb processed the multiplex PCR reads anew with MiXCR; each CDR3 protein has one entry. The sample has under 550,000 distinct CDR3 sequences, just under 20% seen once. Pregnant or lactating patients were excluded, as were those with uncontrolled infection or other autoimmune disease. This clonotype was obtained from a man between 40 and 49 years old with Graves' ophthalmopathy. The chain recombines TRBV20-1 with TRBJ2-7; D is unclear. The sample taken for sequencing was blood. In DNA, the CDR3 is TGCAGTGCTGCCCCCTACGAGCAGTACTTC. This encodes CSAAPYEQYF.